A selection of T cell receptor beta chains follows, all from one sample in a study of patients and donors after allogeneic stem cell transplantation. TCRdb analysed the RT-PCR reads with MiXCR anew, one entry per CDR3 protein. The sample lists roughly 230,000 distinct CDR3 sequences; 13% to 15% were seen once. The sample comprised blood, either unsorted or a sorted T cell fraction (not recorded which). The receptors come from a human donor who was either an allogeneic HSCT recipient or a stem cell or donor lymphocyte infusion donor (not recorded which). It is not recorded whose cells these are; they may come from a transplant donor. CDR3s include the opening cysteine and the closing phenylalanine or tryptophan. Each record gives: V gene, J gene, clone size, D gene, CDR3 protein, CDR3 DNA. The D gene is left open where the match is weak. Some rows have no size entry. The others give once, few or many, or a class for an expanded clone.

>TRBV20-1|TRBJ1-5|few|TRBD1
CSAPRTGGSSQPQHF
TGCAGTGCTCCCCGGACAGGGGGAAGTAGTCAGCCCCAGCATTTT
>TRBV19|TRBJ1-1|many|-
CASSPQGWDEAFF
TGTGCCAGTAGTCCACAGGGATGGGATGAAGCTTTCTTT
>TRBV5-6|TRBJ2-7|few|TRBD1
CASSPDRGSYEQYF
TGTGCCAGCAGTCCTGACAGGGGTTCCTACGAGCAGTACTTC
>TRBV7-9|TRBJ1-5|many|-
CASSSGRNQPQHF
TGTGCCAGCAGCTCAGGAAGGAATCAGCCCCAGCATTTT
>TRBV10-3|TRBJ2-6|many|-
CAISQQGPGANVLTF
TGTGCCATCAGTCAACAGGGCCCTGGGGCCAACGTCCTGACTTTC
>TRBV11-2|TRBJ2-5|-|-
CASSLNRAVQETQYF
TGTGCCAGCAGCTTAAACCGGGCCGTCCAAGAGACCCAGTACTTC
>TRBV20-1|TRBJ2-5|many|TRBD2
CSARDRGGAETQYF
TGCAGTGCTAGAGATCGGGGGGGGGCAGAGACCCAGTACTTC
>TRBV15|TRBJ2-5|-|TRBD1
CATSTGQGAETQYF
TGTGCCACCAGCACGGGACAGGGGGCGGAGACCCAGTACTTC
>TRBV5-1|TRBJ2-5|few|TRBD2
CASSTTTSGEGTQYF
TGCGCCAGCAGCACGACAACTAGCGGGGAGGGGACCCAGTACTTC
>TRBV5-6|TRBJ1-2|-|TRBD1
CASRAGQGGNYGYTF
TGTGCCAGCAGGGCGGGACAGGGAGGAAACTATGGCTACACCTTC
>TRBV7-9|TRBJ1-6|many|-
CASSISTGRNSPLHF
TGTGCCAGCAGCATATCCACGGGGAGGAATTCACCCCTCCACTTT
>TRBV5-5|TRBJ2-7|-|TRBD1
CASSPEQGNHNEQYF
TGTGCCAGCAGCCCGGAACAGGGGAATCATAACGAGCAGTACTTC
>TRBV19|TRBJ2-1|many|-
CASSIVTGLLGEQFF
TGTGCCAGTAGTATAGTGACCGGACTATTGGGTGAGCAGTTCTTC
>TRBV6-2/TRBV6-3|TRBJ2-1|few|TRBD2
CASSWGTSLNEQFF
TGTGCCAGCAGTTGGGGGACTAGTCTCAATGAGCAGTTCTTC
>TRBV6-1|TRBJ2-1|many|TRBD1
CASSERAARDRGSNEQFF
TGTGCCAGCAGTGAGAGGGCGGCGCGGGACAGGGGGTCAAATGAGCAGTTCTTC
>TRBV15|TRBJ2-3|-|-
CATSRDPDWSDTQYF
TGTGCCACCAGCAGAGACCCGGACTGGTCAGATACGCAGTATTTT
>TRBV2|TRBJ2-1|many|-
CASSLQGPDYNEQFF
TGTGCCAGCAGCTTACAGGGACCCGATTACAATGAGCAGTTCTTC
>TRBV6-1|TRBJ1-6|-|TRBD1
CASRVDRADNSPLHF
TGTGCCAGCAGAGTGGACAGGGCGGATAATTCACCCCTCCACTTT
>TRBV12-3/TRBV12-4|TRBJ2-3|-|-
CASSPRDLAIDTQYF
TGTGCCAGCAGTCCCCGGGACCTAGCCATCGATACGCAGTATTTT
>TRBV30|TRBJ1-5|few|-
CAWTPRGGTNQPQHF
TGTGCCTGGACGCCGCGCGGGGGAACGAATCAGCCCCAGCATTTT
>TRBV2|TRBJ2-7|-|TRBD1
CASSGPSKGAGIEAEQYF
TGTGCCAGCAGTGGACCTAGCAAGGGGGCCGGAATTGAGGCCGAGCAGTACTTC
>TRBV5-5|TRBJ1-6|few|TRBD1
CASSLAGTGKDPLHF
TGTGCCAGCAGCTTGGCCGGGACAGGGAAGGATCCCCTCCACTTT
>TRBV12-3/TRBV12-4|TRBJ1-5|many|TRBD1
CASSRDRADQPQHF
TGTGCCAGCAGCCGAGACAGGGCCGATCAGCCCCAGCATTTT
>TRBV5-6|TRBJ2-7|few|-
CASSPYGSGLSYEQYF
TGTGCCAGCAGCCCTTACGGGAGCGGACTATCCTACGAGCAGTACTTC
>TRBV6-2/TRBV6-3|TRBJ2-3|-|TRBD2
CASSYPGLAGFTDTQYF
TGTGCCAGCAGTTACCCGGGACTAGCGGGGTTCACAGATACGCAGTATTTT
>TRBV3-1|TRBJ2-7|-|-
CASSQDSLSYEQYF
TGTGCCAGCAGCCAGGACAGCCTCTCCTACGAGCAGTACTTC
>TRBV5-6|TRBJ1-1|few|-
CASSSLTLQNTEAFF
TGTGCCAGCAGCTCGCTGACCCTTCAGAACACTGAAGCTTTCTTT
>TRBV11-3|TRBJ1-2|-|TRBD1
CASSQGQAMLYGYTF
TGTGCCAGCAGCCAAGGACAGGCTATGCTCTATGGCTACACCTTC
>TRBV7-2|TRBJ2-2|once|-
CASSFNPTSTGELFF
TGTGCCAGCAGCTTTAATCCTACAAGCACCGGGGAGCTGTTTTTT